Below, 25 T cell receptor beta chains from the same sample are listed, as sequenced in a study of cytomegalovirus exposure and HLA in healthy donors. The PCR made use of 60 Vbeta and 13 Jbeta primers. TCRdb's table, derived via immunoSEQ multiplex PCR, lists solely in-frame clones and lacks some. The data show approximately 210,000 clones, 77% seen once. Material for sequencing was PBMCs. The receptors shown here come from a woman under 40 in good health and CMV-seropositive.

This clone appeared a single time. The chain links TRBV27 to TRBJ1-1; D unclear. V was shortened by 1 base and J by 0 bases, with 9 bases between the two germline ends. The CDR3 has 15 amino acids. Germline V gives CDR1 MNHEY, CDR2 SMNVEV (reference sequence). In nucleotides, the CDR3 is TGTGCCAGCAGTTTATACGTGAACATGAACACTGAAGCTTTCTTT. This translates into CASSLYVNMNTEAFF.

The V and J genes are TRBV2 and TRBJ2-5, with D possibly matching TRBD1 (6 bases). V lost 9 bases and J 3 bases, leaving 14 bases between the germline ends. CDR3 length: 13 residues. Germline V gene data show CDR1 as SNHLY and CDR2 as FYNNEI. CDR3 sequence (DNA): TGTGCCAGTAGAGGGGGAGTTAAAGAGACCCAGTACTTC. Its translation: CASRGGVKETQYF.

The rearrangement joins TRBV30 to TRBJ1-4; 9 positions agree with TRBD1. CDR3 length equals 13 residues. Germline CDR1 reads GTSNPN; CDR2 reads SVGIG (reference sequence). Trimming removed 5 bases from V and 7 bases from J; junction bases left unmatched: 5. The DNA of the CDR3 is TGTGCCTGGGCGGGACAGGGAGGTGAAAAACTGTTTTTT. This translates into CAWAGQGGEKLFF. Full variable domain (outside the CDR3, taken from reference TRBV30 and TRBJ1-4): SQTIHQWPATLVQPVGSPLSLECTVEGTSNPNLYWYRQAAGRGLQLLFYSVGIGQISSEVPQNLSASRPQDRQFILSSKKLLLSDSGFYLCAWAGQGGEKLFFGSGTQLSVL.

The rearrangement joins TRBV28 to TRBJ1-5; a possible D gene is TRBD1 (5 bases). The germline V gene encodes CDR1 MDHEN and CDR2 SYDVKM. This CDR3 region has 17 residues. V was trimmed by 5 bases and J by 1 base, leaving 18 bases between them. The CDR3 is CASSPPPAGMSNQPQHF. CDR3 in DNA: TGTGCCAGCAGTCCTCCCCCTGCAGGGATGAGCAATCAGCCCCAGCATTTT.

The chain has TRBV11-2 and TRBJ2-3, with D maybe TRBD2 (6 bases). The CDR3 is 16 amino acids. Germline loops: CDR1 SGHAT, CDR2 FQNNGV. Trimming removed 0 bases from V and 11 bases from J, with 21 bases in between. CDR3: CASSLDGFEEGRLQYF. CDR3 DNA sequence: TGTGCCAGCAGCTTAGATGGTTTCGAGGAGGGGCGCCTGCAGTATTTT.

In this sample, this clone turned up a few times. The J gene is TRBJ2-5, the V gene TRBV30, with TRBD2 as a possible D gene (6 bases). Looked up from germline, CDR1 is GTSNPN and CDR2 is SVGIG (reference sequence). The CDR3 is 13 amino acids. V lost 4 bases and J lost 7, with 16 bases in between. CDR3 sequence: CAWTGLQQRTQYF. The DNA of the CDR3 is TGTGCCTGGACGGGACTTCAGCAACGGACCCAGTACTTC.

This clone was seen a few times. The chain uses TRBV7-6 and TRBJ2-1; the match to TRBD2 covers 7 bases. This CDR3 comprises 16 residues. Looked up from germline, CDR1 is SGHVS and CDR2 is FNYEAQ. The J segment lost 2 bases and the V segment lost 1 base, leaving 5 bases of the junction unmatched. CDR3 sequence reads: CASSLGGGSTYNEQFF. The CDR3 region has the DNA TGTGCCAGCAGCTTAGGGGGGGGGTCTACCTACAATGAGCAGTTCTTC. The complete variable domain, with remaining parts taken from reference TRBV7-6 and TRBJ2-1, reads GAGVSQSPRYKVTKRGQDVALRCDPISGHVSLYWYRQALGQGPEFLTYFNYEAQQDKSGLPNDRFSAERPEGSISTLTIQRTEQRDSAMYRCASSLGGGSTYNEQFFGPGTRLTVL.

In this sample, this clone turned up a few times. V and J are TRBV2 and TRBJ1-2; tentative D call: TRBD1 (6 bases). The germline gives CDR1 SNHLY, CDR2 FYNNEI. With 7 bases removed from V and 8 bases from J, the gap between germline ends came to 20 bases. The CDR3 has 14 residues. DNA of the CDR3: TGTGCCAGCACCCACCCGGACAGAGCGACGGGCTACACCTTC. Residues: CASTHPDRATGYTF.

The chain employs TRBV25-1 and TRBJ2-7; D remains ambiguous. With 6 bases removed from V and 7 bases from J, the gap between germline ends came to 10 bases. The CDR3 has 11 residues. Looked up from germline, CDR1 is MGHDK and CDR2 is SYGVNS. CDR3 sequence (DNA): TGTGCCAGCAGGTTGGAGTTGGAGCAGTACTTC. Protein product: CASRLELEQYF.

V gene TRBV5-8 combines with J gene TRBJ1-2; 8 nucleotides line up with TRBD1. The CDR3 has 15 residues. Per the germline V gene, CDR1 is SGHTS and CDR2 is YDEGEE. V was clipped by 0 bases and J by 4 bases; unmatched bases: 5. CDR3 residues: CASSLVAGGFYGYTF. CDR3 in DNA: TGTGCCAGCAGCTTGGTGGCAGGGGGCTTCTATGGCTACACCTTC.

This clone was observed once. The J gene is TRBJ1-4, the V gene TRBV18; TRBD1 matches at 10 bases. The CDR3 covers 15 residues. The germline V gene encodes CDR1 KGHSH and CDR2 LQKENI. V shed 4 bases and J 7 bases; nucleotides not matched to a gene: 6. In nucleotides, the CDR3 is TGTGCCAGCTCACAATCGGGACAGGGGATTGAAAAACTGTTTTTT. It specifies CASSQSGQGIEKLFF.

This sequence joins TRBV4-2 and TRBJ2-3; D is possibly TRBD2 (6 bases). Trimming removed 1 base from V and 5 bases from J, with 22 bases in between. The CDR3 sequence is 18 residues long. CDR1 is LGHNA, CDR2 YNFKEQ, per germline. The CDR3 DNA is TGTGCCAGCAGCCAAGCAGTCAGGCGGGACCGTTACGGAGATACGCAGTATTTT. Amino acid sequence: CASSQAVRRDRYGDTQYF.

This clone has just a few counts. The chain couples TRBV5-1 to TRBJ1-1, with a possible D match to TRBD1 (6 bases). V was cut by 5 bases and J by 8 bases, with 13 bases left in between. CDR1 is SGHRS, CDR2 YFSETQ, per germline. The CDR3 covers 12 residues. The CDR3 sequence is CASRPAGAEAFF. The CDR3 DNA sequence: TGCGCCAGCAGGCCCGCAGGGGCCGAAGCTTTCTTT.

V and J are TRBV28 and TRBJ1-2; 7 bases are a match to TRBD1. V shed 3 bases and J 5 bases; nucleotides not matched to a gene: 6. The CDR3 runs to 14 residues. Per germline, CDR1 MDHEN and CDR2 SYDVKM. CDR3: CASSLIGGSYGYTF. The DNA for the CDR3 is TGTGCCAGCAGTTTGATAGGGGGCTCATATGGCTACACCTTC.

V is TRBV6-6 and J is TRBJ1-5; tentative D call: TRBD1 (6 bases). Germline V gene data show CDR1 as MNHNY and CDR2 as SVGAGI (reference sequence). The CDR3 consists of 16 residues. Trimming removed 9 bases at V and 4 bases at J, with 22 bases between. The CDR3 protein is CASFNRATERNQPQHF. For the CDR3, the DNA is TGTGCCAGTTTCAACAGGGCGACCGAAAGAAATCAGCCCCAGCATTTT.

The rearrangement links TRBV7-8 to TRBJ2-1, with D perhaps matching TRBD1 (5 bases). Trimming pared 5 bases from V and 4 bases from J, leaving 9 bases between. This CDR3 has 13 residues. Germline loops: CDR1 SGHVS, CDR2 FQNEAQ. The chain's CDR3 is CASSATVYNEQFF. Written as DNA, the CDR3 is TGTGCCAGCAGCGCGACAGTTTACAATGAGCAGTTCTTC.

V and J are TRBV18 and TRBJ1-1; maybe TRBD1 (6 bases). Germline values: CDR1 KGHSH, CDR2 LQKENI. This CDR3 is 14 amino acids long. V was clipped by 6 bases and J by 4 bases, with 15 bases between them. CDR3 DNA: TGTGCCAGCTCGGCACGGACAGCCCTCACTGAAGCTTTCTTT. It is translated as CASSARTALTEAFF.

This clone was detected only a few times. This sequence joins TRBV7-2 and TRBJ2-7; 9 bases line up with TRBD2. The CDR3 length is 14 residues. V lost 8 bases to trimming and J lost 2 bases; unmatched junction nucleotides: 7. Germline V CDR1 and CDR2: SGHTA, FQGNSA. CDR3 bases: TGTGCCAGCCGACCCAGCGGGAGGCCCTACGAGCAGTACTTC. It is translated as CASRPSGRPYEQYF.

This clone was seen just once. The rearrangement links TRBV4-1 to TRBJ2-7; no firm D call. V lost 0 bases to trimming and J lost 4 bases, with 7 bases between them. Germline CDR1 is MGHRA and CDR2 is YSYEKL. The length of the CDR3 is 13 residues. The CDR3 here is CASSQDRGYEQYF. DNA for the CDR3: TGCGCCAGCAGCCAAGATCGAGGTTACGAGCAGTACTTC.

The chain has TRBV7-8 and TRBJ2-2, with D possibly TRBD1 on 5 matching bases. The V end lost 5 bases, the J end lost 0 bases, and 13 bases lay between the germline ends. The CDR3 contains 16 residues. In germline, CDR1 is SGHVS, CDR2 FQNEAQ. The CDR3 loop is CASSRQINSNTGELFF. In DNA form, the CDR3 reads TGTGCCAGCAGCCGACAGATTAATTCGAACACCGGGGAGCTGTTTTTT.

The V gene is TRBV4-1, the J gene TRBJ2-1; weak D call: TRBD2 (5 bases). In germline, CDR1 is MGHRA, CDR2 YSYEKL. The CDR3 runs 16 residues. The V end lost 0 bases, the J end lost 6 bases, and 15 bases lay between the germline ends. The CDR3 sequence is CASSQDLPGKGNEQFF. CDR3 bases: TGCGCCAGCAGCCAAGATTTGCCGGGAAAAGGCAATGAGCAGTTCTTC.

V is TRBV20-1 and J is TRBJ1-2, with a tentative D call TRBD1 (6 bases). The CDR3 extends over 11 amino acids. CDR1 and CDR2 (germline): DFQATT, SNEGSKA (reference sequence). The V end lost 6 bases, the J end lost 10 bases, and 15 bases lay between the germline ends. The CDR3 sequence is CSAEPGHIYTF. DNA of the CDR3: TGCAGTGCCGAACCGGGACACATCTACACCTTC.

The chain joins TRBV19 to TRBJ2-2; 11 nucleotides agree with TRBD2. Germline CDR1 and CDR2: LNHDA and SQIVND (reference sequence). V lost 2 bases to trimming and J lost 7 bases; unmatched junction nucleotides: 6. This CDR3 contains 16 residues. CDR3 sequence reads: CASSIKSSGGHGELFF. In DNA form, the CDR3 reads TGTGCCAGTAGTATAAAGTCTAGCGGGGGGCACGGGGAGCTGTTTTTT.

V usage is TRBV19 and J usage is TRBJ2-2; TRBD1 aligns across 9 bases. J was trimmed by 4 bases and V by 9 bases; bases with no gene match: 18. The V gene's germline CDR1 is LNHDA and CDR2 SQIVND (reference sequence). The CDR3 is 18 residues long. The CDR3 DNA follows: TGTGCCAGCTCCAATGCGGGGTTGACAGGGGGTGCCACCGGGGAGCTGTTTTTT. This codes for CASSNAGLTGGATGELFF. Full variable domain (outside the CDR3, taken from reference TRBV19 and TRBJ2-2): DGGITQSPKYLFRKEGQNVTLSCEQNLNHDAMYWYRQDPGQGLRLIYYSQIVNDFQKGDIAEGYSVSREKKESFPLTVTSAQKNPTAFYLCASSNAGLTGGATGELFFGEGSRLTVL.

The V gene is TRBV18, the J gene TRBJ1-2; 7 bases map to TRBD1. V gave up 0 bases and J gave up 9 bases; unmatched junction bases: 10. Germline assignment: CDR1 KGHSH and CDR2 LQKENI. The CDR3 loop spans 15 amino acids. The CDR3 nucleotides read TGTGCCAGCTCACCACCCCGGGACAGCCCCATCAGCTACACCTTC. This sequence encodes CASSPPRDSPISYTF.